This T cell receptor (beta chain) was captured in a study of Graves' ophthalmopathy and Graves' hyperthyroidism (dated by TCRdb to the late 2010s). In terms of the full investigation: Hyperthyroidism was considered stable if no progression to ophthalmopathy occurred within 18 months of follow-up. The study used TCR beta repertoire signatures to distinguish Graves' ophthalmopathy from Graves' hyperthyroidism and to predict progression to ophthalmopathy. In total, under 150 blood samples were TCR-sequenced: fewer than 50 ophthalmopathy, some 80 hyperthyroidism and some 17 hyperthyroidism-to-ophthalmopathy patients. To explore V-J signatures distinguishing ophthalmopathy from hyperthyroidism, a discovery set of 100 patients (fewer than 45 ophthalmopathy, over 55 stable hyperthyroidism) was enrolled. An independent validation cohort was composed of 18 hyperthyroidism patients and 17 patients who later progressed from hyperthyroidism to ophthalmopathy. In roughly six hyperthyroidism patients, T-cell repertoires of thyroid tissue and blood were compared. Following sample collection, hyperthyroidism patients were given methimazole at a starting dose of 30 mg daily, and ophthalmopathy patients were given high-dose intravenous methylprednisolone. Findings and caveats that apply to the study as a whole: No statistical method was used to set the sample size in advance, and the investigators knew which group each participant was assigned to. Most of the expanded thyroid clonotypes with a frequency above 0.001 were also detected in blood, and it was suggested that the thyroid immune response may be reflected by blood repertoires. In validation, the model predicted ophthalmopathy progression with about 71% sensitivity and 72.22% specificity; some twelve predicted patients were CT-confirmed with GO in a median of about 7.1 months. In cross-validation, the 13-signature model distinguished ophthalmopathy from stable hyperthyroidism with approximately 88% sensitivity and roughly 81% specificity, and in the test set the corresponding values were around 78% and 73%.

Hyperthyroidism patients were newly diagnosed, with disease duration under 2 months, and aged 18 to 65 years. Anyone with other autoimmune diseases, uncontrolled infections, pregnancy or lactation was excluded from the study. Diagnosis was based on clinical symptoms, serum thyroxine, TRAb, thyroid ultrasound and orbital computed tomography. Trizol reagent was used to extract the total RNA, and its quality was then checked on an Agilent 2100 Bioanalyzer. This clonotype turned up a few times. The specificity of this receptor is unknown. The sample holds no much larger clone one base away, and base qualities are not on file. Via the germline V gene, CDR1 is ENHRY and CDR2 SYGVKD. V lost 2 bases and J lost 5 bases; the stretch between them is 6 bases long. The CDR3 sequence holds 12 residues, the cysteine and phenylalanine included. The only DNA kept is the CDR3, 36 bases in frame from the first base. TCR beta CDR3 regions were amplified from RNA transcripts for repertoire sequencing. The first round of RT-PCR was done with HTBI primers and the Qiagen OneStep RT-PCR kit, and was followed by a second round of multiplex PCR, then size selection and purification. Sequencing of the libraries was carried out on an Illumina HiSeq2000 in paired-end mode with 100 bp reads. The published analysis was carried out like this. SOAPnuke was used to process the reads, removing any read that contained adapters or uncalled bases, had a mean Phred below 15, or lacked an exact match to the constant primer or identifier. COPE v1.2.5 was used to merge high-quality paired reads. Each unique nucleotide sequence was defined as a clonotype, and clonotypes were aligned to IMGT TRB V, D and J references with MiTCR v1.1. The analysis was limited to V-J combinations with a frequency above 0.0001, which together covered about 99% of the repertoires. A TCR clonal expansion and chaos score per V-J combination was defined as the ratio of F50 clonal expansion to chaos observed in the TCRdist matrix. Welch's t-statistics and random forest were used to reduce the features to roughly 14 V-J combinations, which were then used as input to a naive Bayes classifier. The Morisita-Horn index was used to measure how similar the thyroid and blood repertoires were. TCRdb redid the processing of the public reads, applying fastp at Q25 and MiXCR, and retained in-frame beta chains. Rows with one shared CDR3 protein collapse into an entry with the most common genes and DNA. TCRdb's processing, not the authors' own work, is the source of the V and J calls. The sample table records 1 million to 1.3 million distinct CDR3 sequences; approximately 35% of these occur just once. The leading ten clones occupy around 10% of the sample.

The sample was peripheral blood or thyroid tissue (not recorded which). The sequence links TRBV10-3 to TRBJ2-5; no D gene call is confident. This TCR derives from an adult man with Graves' hyperthyroidism. CDR3 region: CAISEALETQYF. The nucleotide sequence reads as follows: TGTGCCATCAGTGAGGCTTTGGAGACCCAGTACTTC.